Listed below are T cell receptor beta chains from one sample, sequenced in a study of T cells in Graves' hyperthyroidism and ophthalmopathy. MiXCR was run by TCRdb on the multiplex PCR reads, yielding one entry per CDR3 protein. This sample has roughly 500,000 distinct CDR3 sequences; under 25% occur once, and the top ten carry less than 65%. Sequencing input: blood. Receptor source: a woman in her 70s with Graves' ophthalmopathy. CDR3s include the opening cysteine and the closing phenylalanine or tryptophan. The order of the fields is CDR3 length, clone size, V gene, D gene, J gene, CDR3 DNA, CDR3 protein. The D gene is left open where the match is weak. Clone size is not always given. Where it is, it says once, few, many or a class for expanded clones.

>14|few|TRBV10-2|TRBD1|TRBJ2-1
TGCGCCAGCGAAGACAGGGGGCGCCGAGGTGAGCAGTTCTTC
CASEDRGRRGEQFF
>12|few|TRBV11-2|.|TRBJ2-3
TGTGCCAGCAGCTTAGAAAGTGGTACGCAGTATTTT
CASSLESGTQYF
>15|few|TRBV5-4|TRBD2|TRBJ2-3
TGTGCCAGCAGTCTGACTAGCGGGAGAGGAGATACGCAGTATTTT
CASSLTSGRGDTQYF
>12|many|TRBV30|.|TRBJ1-2
TGTGCCTCGTTGGAAGGGTTCTATGGCTACACCTTC
CASLEGFYGYTF
>15|.|TRBV5-1|TRBD1|TRBJ2-3
TGCGCCAGCAGCCCTCAGGACAGGGGCACAGATACGCAGTATTTT
CASSPQDRGTDTQYF
>16|.|TRBV18|TRBD2|TRBJ2-7
TGTGCCAGCTCACCCCGAAGCGGGAGTACCTCCTACGAGCAGTACTTC
CASSPRSGSTSYEQYF
>14|.|TRBV11-2|.|TRBJ2-4
TGTGCCAGCAGCCCTATCAGGCTCGGAAACATTCAGTACTTC
CASSPIRLGNIQYF
>18|.|TRBV2|TRBD2|TRBJ2-2
TGTGCCAGCAGTGAACTGGGTCTAGCGGCAGTGAACACCGGGGAGCTGTTTTTT
CASSELGLAAVNTGELFF
>15|many|TRBV7-2|.|TRBJ2-5
TGTGCCAGCAGCTTAGGCGGGTTGTACCAAGAGACCCAGTACTTC
CASSLGGLYQETQYF
>15|few|TRBV6-1|.|TRBJ2-5
TGTGCCAGCAGTGAAGGGTGGACTAACCAGAAGACCCAGTACTTC
CASSEGWTNQKTQYF
>15|.|TRBV5-1|.|TRBJ2-7
TGCGCCAGCAGCTTGGTGGGCACAAACGCCTACGAGCAGTACTTC
CASSLVGTNAYEQYF